This T cell receptor beta chain was found in a study of blood T cell repertoires in COVID-19. Germline V gene data show CDR1 as LNHNV and CDR2 as YYDKDF (reference sequence). The CDR3 extends over 15 amino acids. The junction had 5 bases not matched to a gene; V was cut back by 1 base and J by 2 bases. The assay was immunoSEQ multiplex PCR, and TCRdb's table has in-frame clones only and misses some. The sample includes 250,000 to 300,000 clones, approximately 91% seen only once; the top ten take around 11%. This chain joins TRBV15 and TRBJ2-7; TRBD1 aligns across 7 bases. The specimen sequenced was peripheral blood. This TCR came from a woman in her twenties or thirties with COVID-19, enrolled during active disease. The CDR3 spells CATSRAGTATYEQYF. CDR3 in DNA: TGTGCCACCAGCAGAGCCGGGACAGCCACCTACGAGCAGTACTTC.